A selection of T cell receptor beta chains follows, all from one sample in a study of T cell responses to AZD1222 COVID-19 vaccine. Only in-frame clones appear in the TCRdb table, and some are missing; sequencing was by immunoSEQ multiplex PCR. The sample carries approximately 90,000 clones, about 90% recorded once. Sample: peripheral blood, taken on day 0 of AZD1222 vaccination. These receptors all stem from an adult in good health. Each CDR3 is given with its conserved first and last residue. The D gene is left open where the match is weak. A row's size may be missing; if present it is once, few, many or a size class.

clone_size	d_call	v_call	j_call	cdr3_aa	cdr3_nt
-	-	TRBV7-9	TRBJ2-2	CASRDFRGNTGELFF	TGTGCCAGCAGGGATTTCAGGGGGAACACCGGGGAGCTGTTTTTT
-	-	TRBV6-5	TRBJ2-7	CASRDGYEQYF	TGTGCCAGCAGGGACGGGTACGAGCAGTACTTC
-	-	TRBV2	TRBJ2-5	CASSVGETQYF	TGTGCCAGCAGTGTCGGAGAGACCCAGTACTTC
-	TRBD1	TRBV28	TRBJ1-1	CASRSGQGDTEAFF	TGTGCCAGCAGGTCGGGACAGGGTGACACTGAAGCTTTCTTT
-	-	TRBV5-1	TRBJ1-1	CASSPIVNTEAFF	TGCGCCAGCAGTCCTATAGTGAACACTGAAGCTTTCTTT
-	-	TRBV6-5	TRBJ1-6	CASREVSSYNSPLHF	TGTGCCTCCCGGGAGGTGAGCTCCTATAATTCACCCCTCCACTTT
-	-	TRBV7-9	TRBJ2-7	CASSYPPSYEQYF	TGTGCCAGCAGCTACCCCCCCTCGTACGAGCAGTACTTC
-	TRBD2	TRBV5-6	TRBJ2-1	CASIRDIAGYNEQFF	TGTGCCAGCATCCGGGACATAGCGGGGTACAATGAGCAGTTCTTC
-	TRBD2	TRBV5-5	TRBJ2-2	CASSPSGGHRGGELFF	TGTGCCAGCAGCCCCAGCGGGGGCCATCGAGGAGGGGAGCTGTTTTTT
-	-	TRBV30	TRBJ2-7	CAWSGLVEEQYF	TGTGCCTGGTCCGGACTGGTTGAGGAGCAGTACTTC
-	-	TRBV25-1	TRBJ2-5	CASTGQGGETQYF	TGTGCCAGCACCGGACAGGGAGGGGAGACCCAGTACTTC
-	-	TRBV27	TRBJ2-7	CASRPGHRYEQYF	TGTGCCAGCAGACCGGGACACCGCTACGAGCAGTACTTC
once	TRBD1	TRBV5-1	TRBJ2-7	CASSRKPGTDSEQYF	TGCGCCAGCAGTCGAAAACCCGGGACAGATTCCGAGCAGTACTTC
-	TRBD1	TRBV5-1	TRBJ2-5	CASSLEGQGVRLTQYF	TGCGCCAGCAGCTTGGAGGGACAGGGAGTGCGGTTGACCCAGTACTTC
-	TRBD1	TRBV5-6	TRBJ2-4	CASSYRGTAKNIQYF	TGTGCCAGCAGCTACAGGGGAACAGCCAAAAACATTCAGTACTTC
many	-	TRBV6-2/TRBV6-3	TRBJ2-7	CASSPFSGAAYEQYF	TGTGCCAGCAGCCCTTTCAGCGGAGCCGCCTACGAGCAGTACTTC
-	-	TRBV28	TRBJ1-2	CASSTNYYGYTF	TGTGCCAGCAGTACCAACTACTATGGCTACACCTTC
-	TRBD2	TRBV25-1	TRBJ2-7	CATERETYEQYF	TGTGCTACTGAGCGGGAGACCTACGAGCAGTACTTC
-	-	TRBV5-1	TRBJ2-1	CASSLAPLVSYNEQFF	TGCGCCAGCAGCTTAGCCCCCCTAGTCTCCTACAATGAGCAGTTCTTC
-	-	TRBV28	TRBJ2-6	CASSYIGQRGLPLSGANVLTF	TGTGCCAGCAGCTATATCGGACAAAGGGGCCTCCCTCTCTCTGGGGCCAACGTCCTGACTTTC
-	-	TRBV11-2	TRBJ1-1	CASSLQTANTEAFF	TGTGCCAGCAGCTTACAAACGGCTAACACTGAAGCTTTCTTT
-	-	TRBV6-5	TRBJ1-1	CASTRTKNTEAFF	TGTGCCAGCACCCGGACAAAAAACACTGAAGCTTTCTTT
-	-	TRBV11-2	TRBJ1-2	CASSDTGGYGYTF	TGTGCCAGCAGCGATACGGGAGGCTATGGCTACACCTTC
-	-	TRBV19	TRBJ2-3	CASSIQGGRDTQYF	TGTGCCAGTAGTATTCAGGGGGGCAGAGATACGCAGTATTTT
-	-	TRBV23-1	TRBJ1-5	CASNGNGNQPQHF	TGCGCCAGCAATGGGAACGGGAATCAGCCCCAGCATTTT
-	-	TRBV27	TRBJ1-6	CASSFVGVQSSYNSPLHF	TGTGCCAGCAGTTTTGTAGGGGTCCAGAGCTCCTATAATTCACCCCTCCACTTT
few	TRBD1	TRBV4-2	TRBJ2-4	CASSQDATGLAKNIQYF	TGTGCCAGCAGCCAAGATGCGACAGGGTTAGCCAAAAACATTCAGTACTTC
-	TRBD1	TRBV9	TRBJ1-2	CASSGQGNYGYTF	TGTGCCAGCAGCGGACAGGGGAACTATGGCTACACCTTC
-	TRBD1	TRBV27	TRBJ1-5	CASSLNAGGGQPQHF	TGTGCCAGCAGTTTAAACGCAGGGGGCGGTCAGCCCCAGCATTTT
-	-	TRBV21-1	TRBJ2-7	CASSKGVNSSSYEQYF	TGTGCCAGCAGCAAAGGAGTTAACAGTTCCTCCTACGAGCAGTACTTC
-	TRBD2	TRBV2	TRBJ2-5	CASSESLAGGQETQYF	TGTGCCAGCAGTGAATCCTTAGCGGGAGGGCAAGAGACCCAGTACTTC
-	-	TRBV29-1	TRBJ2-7	CSVGQDKQYEQYF	TGCAGCGTTGGACAGGACAAACAGTACGAGCAGTACTTC
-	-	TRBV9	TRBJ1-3	CASSQSAGTIYF	TGTGCCAGCAGCCAGAGTGCGGGGACCATATATTTT
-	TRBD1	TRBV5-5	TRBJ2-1	CASSLEGTGFYNEQFF	TGTGCCAGCAGCTTGGAAGGGACAGGTTTCTACAATGAGCAGTTCTTC
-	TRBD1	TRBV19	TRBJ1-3	CASTSTGGLKGNTIYF	TGTGCCAGTACCTCGACAGGGGGCCTAAAAGGAAACACCATATATTTT
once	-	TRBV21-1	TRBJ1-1	CASSTEAFF	TGTGCCAGCAGCACTGAAGCTTTCTTT
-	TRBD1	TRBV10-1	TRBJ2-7	CASSESTGREQYF	TGCGCCAGCAGTGAGTCGACAGGGCGCGAGCAGTACTTC
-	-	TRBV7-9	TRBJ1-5	CASSLPFQPQHF	TGTGCCAGCAGCTTGCCTTTCCAGCCCCAGCATTTT
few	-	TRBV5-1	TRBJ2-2	CASSFDRSTGELFF	TGCGCCAGCAGCTTTGACAGGAGCACCGGGGAGCTGTTTTTT
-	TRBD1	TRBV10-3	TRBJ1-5	CAISDRGNQPQHF	TGTGCCATCTCGGACAGGGGCAATCAGCCCCAGCATTTT
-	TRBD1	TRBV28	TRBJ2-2	CASSFRDREVAGELFF	TGTGCCAGCAGCTTCCGGGACAGGGAAGTCGCCGGGGAGCTGTTTTTT
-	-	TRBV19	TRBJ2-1	CASSIGRAGNEQFF	TGTGCCAGTAGTATCGGTAGGGCGGGCAATGAGCAGTTCTTC
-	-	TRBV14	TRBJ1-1	CASSQFANTEAFF	TGTGCCAGCAGCCAATTCGCGAACACTGAAGCTTTCTTT
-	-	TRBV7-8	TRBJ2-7	CASSSASGPSYEQYF	TGTGCCAGCAGCTCGGCGAGCGGACCCTCCTACGAGCAGTACTTC
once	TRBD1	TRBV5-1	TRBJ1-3	CASSPTTGGGNTIYF	TGCGCCAGCAGCCCTACGACAGGGGGTGGAAACACCATATATTTT
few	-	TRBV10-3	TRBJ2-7	CAIRGTGLGEQYF	TGTGCCATCAGAGGAACAGGGCTTGGGGAGCAGTACTTC
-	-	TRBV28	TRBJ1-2	CASQGAGYGYTF	TGTGCCAGCCAGGGAGCTGGTTATGGCTACACCTTC
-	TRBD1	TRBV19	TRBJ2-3	CASSIDGTASTDTQYF	TGTGCCAGTAGTATAGACGGGACAGCTAGCACAGATACGCAGTATTTT
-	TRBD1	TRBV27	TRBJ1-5	CASSRTPLPQGALGNQPQHF	TGTGCCAGCAGTCGGACCCCGCTTCCCCAGGGGGCTTTGGGCAATCAGCCCCAGCATTTT
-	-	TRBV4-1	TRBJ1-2	CASSQVGASDYGYTF	TGCGCCAGCAGCCAAGTAGGAGCATCGGACTATGGCTACACCTTC
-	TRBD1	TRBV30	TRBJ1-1	CAWSETGKGREAFF	TGTGCCTGGAGTGAGACAGGGAAGGGTCGGGAAGCTTTCTTT